This T cell receptor beta chain was found in a study of blood T cell repertoires in COVID-19. The Seattle patients, enrolled during active infection, were followed longitudinally. As processed by the authors: Cell counts per sample came from amplifying reference gene primers. The table came from immunoSEQ multiplex PCR; TCRdb's copy has only in-frame clones and leaves some out. The DNA gave D and trimming, while V, J and clone size come from that table. This table holds 150,000 to 200,000 clones, 85% to 90% found once. The germline V and J ends were trimmed by 5 bases and 6 bases, with 14 bases remaining between them. The CDR3 totals 13 residues. The germline gives CDR1 LGHDT, CDR2 YNNKEL (reference sequence).

The sequenced sample was peripheral blood. The rearrangement joins TRBV3-1 (or the pseudogene TRBV3-2) to TRBJ2-7; possible D gene TRBD2, 6 bases. The clonotype comes from a woman aged 55 to 70 with COVID-19, enrolled during active disease. CDR3 loop: CASSSSVKGEQYF. CDR3 DNA: TGTGCCAGCAGCTCTAGCGTGAAGGGCGAGCAGTACTTC.